A selection of T cell receptor beta chains follows, all from one sample in a study of T cells expressing NK-cell markers. TCRdb reprocessed the 5' RACE reads and keeps a single row for each CDR3 protein, giving no DNA. The sample totals about 300,000 distinct CDR3 sequences. The material sequenced was blood T cells: a sorted CD56 or NKG2C T cell subset, CD4+ or CD8+ T cells, or bulk PBMC T cells (not recorded which). These receptors came from a woman between 18 and 75 years old in good health. Each CDR3 is given with its conserved first and last residue.

cdr3_aa: CASSTSGTGTYNEQFF
j_call: TRBJ2-1
v_call: TRBV7-2
cdr3_length: 16

cdr3_aa: CASTRPNTEAFF
j_call: TRBJ1-1
v_call: TRBV7-9
cdr3_length: 12

cdr3_aa: CSARVLGIFGDTQYF
j_call: TRBJ2-3
v_call: TRBV20-1
cdr3_length: 15

cdr3_aa: CASSSQAGVSDTQYF
j_call: TRBJ2-3
v_call: TRBV7-2
cdr3_length: 15

cdr3_aa: CASSLLPTSSYEQYF
j_call: TRBJ2-7
v_call: TRBV5-4
cdr3_length: 15

cdr3_aa: CASSPTGTYNTGELFF
j_call: TRBJ2-2
v_call: TRBV7-2
cdr3_length: 16

cdr3_aa: CASSLVVRTGGIDTQYF
j_call: TRBJ2-3
v_call: TRBV11-2
cdr3_length: 17

cdr3_aa: CSARPGRESPGTQYF
j_call: TRBJ2-5
v_call: TRBV20-1
cdr3_length: 15

cdr3_aa: CASSSIYRDTEAFF
j_call: TRBJ1-1
v_call: TRBV5-6
cdr3_length: 14

cdr3_aa: CSATLLTLGQKNTGELFF
j_call: TRBJ2-2
v_call: TRBV20-1
cdr3_length: 18

cdr3_aa: CASSLTGTTNEQFF
j_call: TRBJ2-1
v_call: TRBV7-3
cdr3_length: 14

cdr3_aa: CSADRNTEAFF
j_call: TRBJ1-1
v_call: TRBV20-1
cdr3_length: 11

cdr3_aa: CASSWEREIEQYF
j_call: TRBJ2-7
v_call: TRBV7-2
cdr3_length: 13

cdr3_aa: CASSEAQQETQYF
j_call: TRBJ2-5
v_call: TRBV6-1
cdr3_length: 13

cdr3_aa: CSAGAILGETQYF
j_call: TRBJ2-5
v_call: TRBV20-1
cdr3_length: 13

cdr3_aa: CASSPRTGYTNTEAFF
j_call: TRBJ1-1
v_call: TRBV5-1
cdr3_length: 16

cdr3_aa: CASSYEGAVDQPQHF
j_call: TRBJ1-5
v_call: TRBV6-2/TRBV6-3
cdr3_length: 15

cdr3_aa: CASSLTRGETSYEQYF
j_call: TRBJ2-7
v_call: TRBV18
cdr3_length: 16

cdr3_aa: CASSFSPEAFF
j_call: TRBJ1-1
v_call: TRBV12-3/TRBV12-4
cdr3_length: 11

cdr3_aa: CASSLGGSPYNEQFF
j_call: TRBJ2-1
v_call: TRBV5-1
cdr3_length: 15

cdr3_aa: CASSLPPGTTPILLYEQYF
j_call: TRBJ2-7
v_call: TRBV11-1
cdr3_length: 19

cdr3_aa: CASRQGGVFYGYTF
j_call: TRBJ1-2
v_call: TRBV11-2
cdr3_length: 14

cdr3_aa: CSVDSGVPDGYTF
j_call: TRBJ1-2
v_call: TRBV29-1
cdr3_length: 13

cdr3_aa: CASSLTGLAITDTQYF
j_call: TRBJ2-3
v_call: TRBV5-8
cdr3_length: 16

cdr3_aa: CASRMRGLSSTDTQYF
j_call: TRBJ2-3
v_call: TRBV12-3/TRBV12-4
cdr3_length: 16

cdr3_aa: CASSPRTSRVETQYF
j_call: TRBJ2-5
v_call: TRBV28
cdr3_length: 15

cdr3_aa: CASGPRGQSHVEQFF
j_call: TRBJ2-1
v_call: TRBV25-1
cdr3_length: 15

cdr3_aa: CASSQALKTSGRPTDAQYF
j_call: TRBJ2-3
v_call: TRBV4-2
cdr3_length: 19

cdr3_aa: CASSIDKGTATNEKLFF
j_call: TRBJ1-4
v_call: TRBV19
cdr3_length: 17

cdr3_aa: CSAPTGRDNEQFF
j_call: TRBJ2-1
v_call: TRBV29-1
cdr3_length: 13

cdr3_aa: CASSTATGRIGEQFF
j_call: TRBJ2-1
v_call: TRBV19
cdr3_length: 15

cdr3_aa: CASSQASGSSYEQYF
j_call: TRBJ2-7
v_call: TRBV4-3
cdr3_length: 15

cdr3_aa: CASIRSGPLHGYTF
j_call: TRBJ1-2
v_call: TRBV6-5
cdr3_length: 14

cdr3_aa: CASWGQLGWATEAFF
j_call: TRBJ1-1
v_call: TRBV25-1
cdr3_length: 15

cdr3_aa: CASSLASGGITDTQYF
j_call: TRBJ2-3
v_call: TRBV5-1
cdr3_length: 16

cdr3_aa: CAISGTAFEQFF
j_call: TRBJ2-1
v_call: TRBV10-3
cdr3_length: 12

cdr3_aa: CASSLAASSAGAFF
j_call: TRBJ1-1
v_call: TRBV12-3/TRBV12-4
cdr3_length: 14

cdr3_aa: CSVELRNTGELFF
j_call: TRBJ2-2
v_call: TRBV29-1
cdr3_length: 13

cdr3_aa: CASSPETGRTEAFF
j_call: TRBJ1-1
v_call: TRBV5-1
cdr3_length: 14

cdr3_aa: CSARREGEGSYNEQFF
j_call: TRBJ2-1
v_call: TRBV20-1
cdr3_length: 16

cdr3_aa: CASHEAGQPSYEQYF
j_call: TRBJ2-7
v_call: TRBV6-2/TRBV6-3
cdr3_length: 15

cdr3_aa: CASSLAGGYLPQHF
j_call: TRBJ1-5
v_call: TRBV12-3/TRBV12-4
cdr3_length: 14

cdr3_aa: CASSLDIAGGPRTQYF
j_call: TRBJ2-4
v_call: TRBV5-4
cdr3_length: 16

cdr3_aa: CSGPFSGRGDTQYF
j_call: TRBJ2-3
v_call: TRBV20-1
cdr3_length: 14

cdr3_aa: CASSQEGLGRGGYGYTF
j_call: TRBJ1-2
v_call: TRBV4-2
cdr3_length: 17

cdr3_aa: CASSLRRGVGETQYF
j_call: TRBJ2-5
v_call: TRBV12-3/TRBV12-4
cdr3_length: 15

cdr3_aa: CASSPTGGKNYGYTF
j_call: TRBJ1-2
v_call: TRBV12-3/TRBV12-4
cdr3_length: 15

cdr3_aa: CASSDQVHTGELFF
j_call: TRBJ2-2
v_call: TRBV2
cdr3_length: 14

cdr3_aa: CASSLDVPVKKSTDTQYF
j_call: TRBJ2-3
v_call: TRBV11-2
cdr3_length: 18

cdr3_aa: CASSLATGANYGYTF
j_call: TRBJ1-2
v_call: TRBV7-2
cdr3_length: 15

cdr3_aa: CASSPVLTSEQFF
j_call: TRBJ2-1
v_call: TRBV18
cdr3_length: 13

cdr3_aa: CASTQVPNYGYTF
j_call: TRBJ1-2
v_call: TRBV11-2
cdr3_length: 13

cdr3_aa: CSARPNNEQFF
j_call: TRBJ2-1
v_call: TRBV20-1
cdr3_length: 11